This is a list of T cell receptor beta chains from one sample in a study of beta chain features in type 1 diabetes. Sequencing was performed with immunoSEQ multiplex PCR; in TCRdb, only in-frame clones are kept and a portion is missing. The sample includes hundreds of thousands of clones, 13% of them seen just once. What was sequenced was naive CD4+ T cells from blood. These TCRs come from a man younger than 30 with type 1 diabetes. Each CDR3 is given with its conserved first and last residue.

>TRBJ1-1|TRBV9
CASSPLGTPRGTEAFF
>TRBJ1-1|TRBV5-6
CASSLARRNTEAFF
>TRBJ1-1|TRBV30
CAWSIRNGGVDTEAFF
>TRBJ1-2|TRBV6-5
CASNRGPANYGYTF
>TRBJ1-6|TRBV5-1
CASSLDGVNSPLHF
>TRBJ1-5|TRBV4-1
CASSQGQGGGQPQHF
>TRBJ2-3|TRBV10-3
CATYSTGTDTQYF
>TRBJ2-5|TRBV5-1
CASSLEFGTTSGTQYF
>TRBJ1-4|TRBV30
CAWSVQGIEKLFF
>TRBJ1-2|TRBV7-2
CASSFPGGGRGGYTF
>TRBJ1-2|TRBV30
CACPARGNYGYTF
>TRBJ1-1|TRBV4-1
CASSQYRGGPEAFF
>TRBJ1-2|TRBV7-3
CASSSTGTGGYGYTF
>TRBJ2-1|TRBV19
CASSISGGKQFF
>TRBJ2-7|TRBV5-1
CASSLGADLGQYF
>TRBJ2-3|TRBV2
CASSEAGQLGLNTQYF
>TRBJ1-2|TRBV10-3
CAITWGAGDDYGYTF
>TRBJ1-5|TRBV4-1
CASSQVPVNQPQHF
>TRBJ2-2|TRBV7-2
CASSSAGTTSGELFF